Described below is a single TCR beta chain sequence and its context. Its specificity is unknown. At one end the junction does not follow the germline gene, possibly because of a read error. This specimen belongs to a study of CD8 T cells in ankylosing spondylitis. Study outcomes and limitations: Seemingly distinctive of ankylosing spondylitis blood was a TCR beta motif formed by eight highly homologous variants. Prior literature has documented some motif variants in synovial fluid and blood from reactive arthritis.

For TCR beta, libraries came from quantitative 5'-RACE with molecular barcodes. MiXCR was run by TCRdb on the 5' RACE reads, yielding one entry per CDR3 protein. The data hold about 210,000 distinct CDR3 sequences, with about 7% observed a single time. CDR3 length: 12 amino acids. Germline V gives CDR1 LNHDA, CDR2 SQIVND (reference sequence). The sequence derives from a male donor with ankylosing spondylitis. This rearrangement joins TRBV19 to TRBJ1-1; the D is unclear. Sequenced input: blood, either unsorted or a sorted T cell fraction (not recorded which). CDR3 loop: CGSSINGPEAFF. The CDR3 bases are TGTGGCAGTAGTATTAACGGACCTGAAGCTTTCTTT.